The 5 T cell receptor beta chains below come from one sample, sequenced in a study of personalized T cell therapy for brain tumors. The antigens of these receptors remain unknown. The template for sequencing was RNA taken from the peptide-stimulated T cells. Assay used: immunoSEQ multiplex PCR; TCRdb lists only in-frame clones, some missing. The repertoire holds roughly 2,000 clones, under 25% seen once, with about 41% in the top ten. The sample consisted of a T cell product expanded with peptides in culture. These receptors were obtained from a human donor with medulloblastoma.

This clone was observed at least ten times. CDR3 coding DNA: TGTGCCAGCAGCGAGGGACTAGCGGAGCGCACAGATACGCAGTATTTT. Translating gives CASSEGLAERTDTQYF. This rearrangement joins TRBV9 to TRBJ2-3; 11 bases map to TRBD2. The CDR3 contains 16 residues. The trim removed 3 bases at V and 1 base at J, leaving 4 bases unmatched. CDR1 SGDLS and CDR2 YYNGEE come from the germline V gene. The whole variable domain, remainder taken from reference TRBV9 and TRBJ2-3, is DSGVTQTPKHLITATGQRVTLRCSPRSGDLSVYWYQQSLDQGLQFLIQYYNGEERAKGNILERFSAQQFPDLHSELNLSSLELGDSALYFCASSEGLAERTDTQYFGPGTRLTVL.

This clone was counted only a few times. The chain uses TRBV5-5 and TRBJ2-3; 8 positions agree with TRBD1. This CDR3 spans 15 amino acids. CDR1 is SGHKS, CDR2 YYEKEE, per germline (reference sequence). V lost 4 bases, J lost 5 bases, and 9 bases stayed unmatched. CDR3 loop: CASSQRQGLGDTQYF. The CDR3 region has the DNA TGTGCCAGCAGCCAGCGACAGGGGCTGGGAGATACGCAGTATTTT.

The rearrangement links TRBV5-1 to TRBJ1-3; the match to TRBD1 covers 9 bases. Germline CDR1 SGHRS, CDR2 YFSETQ. This CDR3 is built from 14 residues. Trimming removed 2 bases from V and 8 bases from J; junction bases left unmatched: 5. The CDR3 DNA reads TGCGCCAGCAGCTTACAGGGGGCTTTGGACACCATATATTTT. Amino acid sequence: CASSLQGALDTIYF.

In its sample, this clone ranks as medium-sized (0.01 to 0.1%). The chain employs TRBV28 and TRBJ2-7, with 8 bases that match TRBD1. The CDR3 totals 15 residues. The germline V gene has CDR1 MDHEN and CDR2 SYDVKM. V lost 4 bases to trimming and J lost 3 bases; unmatched junction nucleotides: 8. CDR3 DNA: TGTGCCAGCAGTTCAGGACAGGGCGTAGACTACGAGCAGTACTTC. Protein sequence: CASSSGQGVDYEQYF.

This chain joins TRBV1 and TRBJ1-1. TRBV1 is listed as a pseudogene. The CDR3 spans 17 residues. CDR3 DNA: TGCACCAGCAGCCCACGCCCCGGCGGGGGGAAGGACACTGAAGCTTTCTTT. This translates into CTSSPRPGGGKDTEAFF.